A single sample gave rise to the 6 T cell receptor beta chains below, sequenced in a study of T cells after yellow fever vaccination. A single record per CDR3 protein comes from TCRdb applying MiXCR to the 5' RACE reads. The table has some 240,000 distinct CDR3 sequences, over 3% seen once; the top ten hold 15% to 20%. The sample was PBMCs, taken 15 days after the yellow fever booster vaccination. These receptors were obtained from a man younger than 30 who received the YFV17D yellow fever vaccine.

Many counts were recorded for this clonotype. The rearrangement links TRBV20-1 to TRBJ1-1; 7 nucleotides match TRBD1. Germline V gives CDR1 DFQATT, CDR2 SNEGSKA (reference sequence). V gave up 6 bases and J gave up 5 bases; unmatched junction bases: 12. The CDR3 is 14 amino acids. CDR3 bases: TGCAGTGCCCCCAGGGGGGCTAGGACAACTGAAGCTTTCTTT. It is translated as CSAPRGARTTEAFF.

This clonotype was seen many times. The conserved phenylalanine or tryptophan normally closing the CDR3 is absent here, so this likely arose from a read error. The DNA is left out, because the CDR3 cannot be placed on it with certainty; the CDR3 is given as TCRdb lists it. The chain carries TRBV5-8 and TRBJ2-5. CDR1 is SGHTS, CDR2 YDEGEE, per germline. The CDR3 spans 11 amino acids, including both terminal residues. Here the CDR3 reads CASSLFPPYPT.

This clonotype was observed many times. The chain carries TRBV5-1 and TRBJ2-7; unclear D gene. Germline CDR1 reads SGHRS; CDR2 reads YFSETQ. Between the trimmed V and J ends, which lost 4 bases and 11 bases, there was a span of 22 bases. The CDR3 has 14 residues. This CDR3 is CASSPQTGPQEKYF. DNA of the CDR3: TGCGCCAGCAGCCCTCAGACCGGGCCCCAGGAGAAGTACTTC.

This clonotype was observed at least ten times. This chain joins TRBV7-8 and TRBJ2-7; no reliable D call. CDR1 SGHVS and CDR2 FQNEAQ come from the germline V gene. The length of the CDR3 is 14 residues. V was trimmed by 2 bases and J by 2 bases, leaving 10 bases between them. CDR3 region: CASSLFSSPYEQYF. The CDR3 nucleotides read TGTGCCAGCAGCTTATTCTCCTCCCCCTACGAGCAGTACTTC.

Many counts were recorded for this clonotype. This chain connects TRBV19 to TRBJ2-5, with TRBD1 identical over 7 bases. V trimming: 3 bases; J trimming: 5 bases; junction bases outside the gene matches: 3. The CDR3 sequence is 13 residues long. Germline V CDR1 and CDR2: LNHDA, SQIVND (reference sequence). The CDR3 DNA follows: TGTGCCAGTAGTATTGGACAGGTGGAGACCCAGTACTTC. Protein product: CASSIGQVETQYF.

There are many counts of this clonotype. The J gene is TRBJ2-5, the V gene TRBV9; 8 bases fit TRBD2. This CDR3 has 14 amino acids. Germline V gives CDR1 SGDLS, CDR2 YYNGEE. J gave up 1 base and V 1 base, and 0 bases lay outside the gene matches. CDR3 coding DNA: TGTGCCAGCAGCGTACTAGCGGGCCAAGAGACCCAGTACTTC. Protein sequence: CASSVLAGQETQYF. The complete variable domain, with remaining parts taken from reference TRBV9 and TRBJ2-5, reads DSGVTQTPKHLITATGQRVTLRCSPRSGDLSVYWYQQSLDQGLQFLIQYYNGEERAKGNILERFSAQQFPDLHSELNLSSLELGDSALYFCASSVLAGQETQYFGPGTRLLVL.